This TCR beta chain comes out of a study of control samples from healthy donors and cancer patients. This table comes from immunoSEQ multiplex PCR, and its TCRdb copy is limited to in-frame clones, with some not included. This sample has 110,000 or so clones, with 83% found just once. This CDR3 region has 17 residues. Trimming removed 1 base from V and 8 bases from J; junction bases left unmatched: 11. Germline V gene lookup returns CDR1 LGHNA and CDR2 YSLEER. This TCR came from a woman in her forties or fifties in good health. The rearrangement links TRBV4-3 to TRBJ1-4, with 9 bases lining up with TRBD1. Sequencing used blood. CDR3 nucleotides: TGCGCCAGCAGCCAAGTTACTCCGGGACAGGGAACGGAAAAACTGTTTTTT. Encoded protein: CASSQVTPGQGTEKLFF.